Listed here are 5 T cell receptor beta chains from one sample, sequenced in a study of naive and memory T cell subsets. Four PCR rounds used nested alpha and beta constant region primers plus the SP2 primer. Each CDR3 protein gets one entry after TCRdb re-called the 5' RACE reads with MiXCR. The table shows about 32,000 distinct CDR3 sequences, with 16% occurring only once. An oligonucleotide containing a UMI was ligated to the 3' end of TCR cDNA. The receptor source for this set is a female donor in good health.

The chain links TRBV25-1 to TRBJ2-7; a weak D match, TRBD1 (7 bases). The V end was cut by 11 bases, the J end by 5 bases, with 13 bases between. CDR1 and CDR2 from the germline V gene are MGHDK and SYGVNS. The CDR3 contains 11 residues. The CDR3, as DNA: TGTGCCGGAGGGGGCGGGAACGAGCAGTACTTC. Residues: CAGGGGNEQYF.

This clonotype was detected ten times or more. The chain links TRBV29-1 to TRBJ1-5; a possible D gene is TRBD1 (5 bases). The germline V gene has CDR1 SQVTM and CDR2 ANQGSEA. This CDR3 comprises 12 residues. V dropped 4 bases and J dropped 5 bases, with 9 bases sitting between them. Here the CDR3 reads CSVGGWDQPQHF. The CDR3 DNA follows: TGCAGCGTTGGGGGGTGGGATCAGCCCCAGCATTTT.

The chain links TRBV7-2 to TRBJ2-2; D remains ambiguous. Germline assignment: CDR1 SGHTA and CDR2 FQGNSA. V lost 5 bases to trimming and J lost 2 bases, with 9 bases between them. This CDR3 comprises 14 residues. CDR3 nucleotides: TGTGCCAGCAGCCTCTGGGTCAACACCGGGGAGCTGTTTTTT. This translates into CASSLWVNTGELFF. The full variable domain, its missing parts supplied by reference TRBV7-2 and TRBJ2-2, is GAGVSQSPSNKVTEKGKDVELRCDPISGHTALYWYRQSLGQGLEFLIYFQGNSAPDKSGLPSDRFSAERTGGSVSTLTIQRTQQEDSAVYLCASSLWVNTGELFFGEGSRLTVL.

This clonotype was counted between two and nine times. This rearrangement joins TRBV20-1 to TRBJ1-1; perhaps TRBD1 as D (5 bases). The germline gives CDR1 DFQATT, CDR2 SNEGSKA (reference sequence). Trimming took 4 bases from V and 4 from J, leaving 19 bases between them. This CDR3 is built from 15 residues. The CDR3 DNA sequence: TGCAGTGCTAAAGGGGCGCTGGTTTTTGTCACTGAAGCTTTCTTT. Its protein product is CSAKGALVFVTEAFF.

This chain joins TRBV11-2 and TRBJ1-1, with D unclear. Trimming shortened V by 5 bases and J by 6 bases, and 10 bases separated the two germline ends. The germline V gene encodes CDR1 SGHAT and CDR2 FQNNGV. This CDR3 spans 12 amino acids. Here the CDR3 DNA reads TGTGCCAGCAGCCCCAGCGGATCTGAAGCTTTCTTT. This encodes CASSPSGSEAFF.